This is a list of T cell receptor beta chains from one sample in a study of blood T cell repertoires in COVID-19. Only in-frame clones appear in the TCRdb table, and some are missing; sequencing was by immunoSEQ multiplex PCR. Among roughly 380,000 clones listed, about 85% were seen once. Sequenced sample: peripheral blood. Source of these receptors: a woman in her late teens or twenties with acute or convalescent COVID-19. CDR3s include the opening cysteine and the closing phenylalanine or tryptophan. Each record gives: J gene, clone size, V gene, D gene, CDR3 DNA, CDR3 protein. A D gene is named only where the DNA matches it firmly. The size of a clone is reported for some rows only, either as once, few or many, or as a class for expanded clones.

TRBJ2-7 . TRBV3-1/TRBV3-2 TRBD2 TGTGCCAGCAGCGTGCTAGCGGGCGGGTACGAGCAGTACTTC CASSVLAGGYEQYF
TRBJ1-5 . TRBV19 . TGTGCCAGTACCCCCCGGGTAGGTAATCAGCCCCAGCATTTT CASTPRVGNQPQHF
TRBJ2-1 . TRBV24-1 . TGTGCCACCAGTGATTTAGCGACGAATGAGCAGTTCTTC CATSDLATNEQFF
TRBJ1-1 . TRBV5-1 . TGCGCCAGCAGCTTGGCCGTGAACACTGAAGCTTTCTTT CASSLAVNTEAFF
TRBJ2-3 . TRBV9 TRBD2 TGTGCCAGCAGCGGTCCTGGGACTAGCGGGGGAGCGGCTAGCACAGATACGCAGTATTTT CASSGPGTSGGAASTDTQYF
TRBJ1-2 once TRBV7-9 TRBD1 TGTGCCAGCAGCTCGGGACAGAGTAATTATGGCTACACCTTC CASSSGQSNYGYTF
TRBJ1-4 . TRBV7-6 . TGTGCCAGCAGCTTAACCGGGGGGGAAAATGAAAAACTGTTTTTT CASSLTGGENEKLFF
TRBJ2-3 . TRBV13 . TGTGCCAGCAGCTCCAGACTAGTTCCCAACACAGATACGCAGTATTTT CASSSRLVPNTDTQYF
TRBJ2-5 . TRBV28 . TGTGCCAGCAGCAGATCCTGGAGCGGCAACCAAGAGACCCAGTACTTC CASSRSWSGNQETQYF
TRBJ2-6 . TRBV7-2 . TGTGCCAGCAGCTTAATGGGCTCCTCTGGGGCCAACGTCCTGACTTTC CASSLMGSSGANVLTF
TRBJ2-7 . TRBV15 . TGTGCCACCAGCAACCGGGACTCCTACGAGCAGTACTTC CATSNRDSYEQYF
TRBJ2-5 . TRBV27 TRBD1 TGTGCCAGCAGTCCTATATCTCCGGACAGGGGGCGCGGAGAGACCCAGTACTTC CASSPISPDRGRGETQYF
TRBJ1-3 once TRBV28 . TGTGCCAGCAGTTACTTCTCTGGAAACACCATATATTTT CASSYFSGNTIYF
TRBJ1-1 . TRBV15 TRBD1 TGTGCCACCAGCAGAAAGGCGACAGGGGGCAACACTGAAGCTTTCTTT CATSRKATGGNTEAFF
TRBJ2-7 . TRBV29-1 . TGCAGCGTTTTCAGGGGCCACGAGCAGTACTTC CSVFRGHEQYF
TRBJ1-2 . TRBV7-9 TRBD1 TGTGCCAGCAGCCCAGGACAGGGGGCAAACTATGGCTACACCTTC CASSPGQGANYGYTF
TRBJ2-7 . TRBV6-5 . TGTGCCAGCACCCGCGGCAGGGGTACAGACGAGCAGTACTTC CASTRGRGTDEQYF
TRBJ1-5 . TRBV3-1/TRBV3-2 . TGTGCCAGCAGCCGAATGGGGGAGGGAAATCAGCCCCAGCATTTT CASSRMGEGNQPQHF
TRBJ2-1 . TRBV5-6 TRBD1 TGTGCCAGCAGCTTGGGACAGGGAGTTGAGCAGTTCTTC CASSLGQGVEQFF
TRBJ1-2 . TRBV11-2 . TGTGCCAGCATCAACCGGGACCGCGACAGGGGCTACACCTTC CASINRDRDRGYTF
TRBJ1-4 few TRBV19 TRBD1 TGTGCCAGTATTTACAGGGGGGCTAATGAAAAACTGTTTTTT CASIYRGANEKLFF
TRBJ1-1 . TRBV6-5 TRBD1 TGTGCCAGCAGACCATATGGACAGGCGCACACTGAAGCTTTCTTT CASRPYGQAHTEAFF
TRBJ1-5 few TRBV27 . TGTGCCAGCAGTCGGGCAGGGGCAGGGCCCTACTATAGCAATCAGCCCCAGCATTTT CASSRAGAGPYYSNQPQHF
TRBJ2-1 . TRBV3-1/TRBV3-2 TRBD2 TGTGCCAGCAGCCCCCAGACTAGCGGGGGGGCAGATGAGCAGTTCTTC CASSPQTSGGADEQFF
TRBJ2-3 . TRBV9 TRBD2 TGTGCCAGCAAGGCGGGGGGCGGTTTCCCAGATACGCAGTATTTT CASKAGGGFPDTQYF
TRBJ1-5 . TRBV27 . TGTGCCAGCAGTTTAACAGGGAATCAGCCCCAGCATTTT CASSLTGNQPQHF
TRBJ1-1 . TRBV9 . TGTGCCAGCAGCGGGGAGTCTCTGGGTACGAACACTGAAGCTTTCTTT CASSGESLGTNTEAFF
TRBJ2-5 . TRBV5-1 . TGCGCCAGCAGCTTGGTAACAGGACAAGAGACCCAGTACTTC CASSLVTGQETQYF
TRBJ1-5 few TRBV6-5 TRBD1 TGTGCCAGCAGACGACAGGGTAGCAATCAGCCCCAGCATTTT CASRRQGSNQPQHF
TRBJ2-4 . TRBV28 . . CASSGTSARYFGAGTSAQYF
TRBJ2-5 . TRBV4-1 TRBD1 TGCGCCAGCAGCCTCAGAGCGTTCCGGGACAGGGGCGTAGAGACCCAGTACTTC CASSLRAFRDRGVETQYF
TRBJ1-1 . TRBV19 . TGTGCCAGTACCAAGAGGGCAGAGTTGAACACTGAAGCTTTCTTT CASTKRAELNTEAFF
TRBJ1-6 . TRBV7-6 TRBD1 TGTGCCAGCAGTGGTACCCGGGACAGCTCCTATAATTCACCCCTCCACTTT CASSGTRDSSYNSPLHF
TRBJ2-3 . TRBV5-1 . TGCGCCAGCAGCTTCGGTCTTAGCGACGGAAAGGGAGATACGCAGTATTTT CASSFGLSDGKGDTQYF
TRBJ2-2 . TRBV28 . TGTGCCAGCAGTTTATGGATGGGTAGCGGCACTAACACCGGGGAGCTGTTTTTT CASSLWMGSGTNTGELFF
TRBJ2-2 . TRBV4-1 . TGCGCCAGCAGCCGAGAGGCGGGGTTAAGGAACACCGGGGAGCTGTTTTTT CASSREAGLRNTGELFF
TRBJ2-7 . TRBV6-1 . TGTGCCAGCAGTGAGTTCACAGCCTACGAGCAGTACTTC CASSEFTAYEQYF
TRBJ2-5 . TRBV2 TRBD2 TGTGCCAGCAGTGAACGCAGGGCTAGCGGGGGGGTGCTATCCGAGACCCAGTACTTC CASSERRASGGVLSETQYF
TRBJ1-4 few TRBV5-4 . TGTGCCAGCAGCCCTGGGGGCAGGGTGGAGGAAAAACTGTTTTTT CASSPGGRVEEKLFF
TRBJ1-1 . TRBV28 TRBD1 TGTGCCAGCAGTTTCCTGACAGGGAGAGCTTTCTTT CASSFLTGRAFF
TRBJ2-1 . TRBV5-5 TRBD2 TGTGCCAGCAGGTCTCGACTAGCGGCCTACAATGAGCAGTTCTTC CASRSRLAAYNEQFF
TRBJ1-6 . TRBV9 TRBD1 TGTGCCAGCAGCGCTCGGGACAGTTACAATTCACCCCTCCACTTT CASSARDSYNSPLHF
TRBJ2-1 . TRBV12-5 TRBD1 TGTGCTAGTGGTCTCGACAGGGGAAGTTACAATGAGCAGTTCTTC CASGLDRGSYNEQFF
TRBJ1-1 . TRBV5-1 . TGCGCCAGCAGCTTGGTGGCTGTTCCAGGGAAGGACACTGAAGCTTTCTTT CASSLVAVPGKDTEAFF
TRBJ1-2 . TRBV6-2/TRBV6-3 TRBD1 TGTGCCAGCAGTTACGGACAGGGAATTGATGGCTACACCTTC CASSYGQGIDGYTF
TRBJ1-1 few TRBV6-5 TRBD1 TGTGCCAGCAGTAGCACAGGGGTTTCGAGGATTAAGGCTTTCTTT CASSSTGVSRIKAFF
TRBJ1-2 . TRBV7-7 . TGTGCCAGCAGCTTCGGGGGGGTTAATGGCTACACCTTC CASSFGGVNGYTF
TRBJ1-1 . TRBV19 TRBD1 TGTGCCAGTAGTATACGAGGGGGCGGGACTGAAGCTTTCTTT CASSIRGGGTEAFF